One and the same sample provided the 31 T cell receptor beta chains below, sequenced in a study of blood T cell repertoires in COVID-19. Produced via immunoSEQ multiplex PCR; TCRdb's table is partial and in-frame only. The data show 210,000 or so clones, 80% to 90% seen once. The sequenced sample was peripheral blood. The receptors were sampled from a woman between 45 and 60 years old with active or convalescent COVID-19.

This sequence joins TRBV12-5 and TRBJ2-3; weak D call: TRBD2 (5 bases). Trimming removed 6 bases from V and 2 bases from J, with 12 bases in between. Germline CDR1 is LGHNT and CDR2 is FRNRAP. The CDR3 extends over 14 amino acids. DNA of the CDR3: TGTGCTAGTGGCCGCGGACTTGACACAGATACGCAGTATTTT. It specifies CASGRGLDTDTQYF.

The genes are TRBV10-3 and TRBJ1-1; no clear D gene. Germline V gene data show CDR1 as ENHRY and CDR2 as SYGVKD. This CDR3 spans 16 amino acids. Trimming took off 2 bases at V and 0 bases at J, with 13 bases between the two ends. CDR3: CAISEGQGQMNTEAFF. The CDR3, as DNA: TGTGCCATCAGTGAGGGGCAAGGCCAAATGAACACTGAAGCTTTCTTT.

The chain joins TRBV19 to TRBJ2-5, with D possibly matching TRBD2 (7 bases). V dropped 3 bases and J dropped 9 bases, with 17 bases sitting between them. This CDR3 has 14 residues. Germline V CDR1 and CDR2: LNHDA, SQIVND (reference sequence). CDR3 in DNA: TGTGCCAGTAGTATCCCCGGGGGGCGGAAGCCCCAGTACTTC. Translating it yields CASSIPGGRKPQYF.

On this clone itself: This CDR3 is also generated by other DNA sequences in the sample. V gene TRBV7-9 combines with J gene TRBJ1-2; a weak D match, TRBD1 (5 bases). The CDR3 sequence is 14 residues long. The germline CDR1 and CDR2 sequences are SEHNR and FQNEAQ (reference sequence). V was shortened by 1 base and J by 5 bases, with 11 bases between the two germline ends. CDR3 amino acids: CASSLGSQGYGYTF. DNA of the CDR3: TGTGCCAGCAGCTTAGGCTCGCAGGGTTATGGCTACACCTTC.

The chain couples TRBV6-1 to TRBJ2-1; 10 positions match TRBD1. The CDR3 length is 15 residues. V lost 3 bases and J lost 4; bases outside the gene matches: 3. CDR1 and CDR2 from the germline V gene are MNHNS and SASEGT. The CDR3 spells CASSEDRGKYNEQFF. CDR3 DNA: TGTGCCAGCAGTGAGGACAGGGGGAAATACAATGAGCAGTTCTTC.

The chain joins TRBV5-1 to TRBJ1-1; D is perhaps TRBD1 (6 bases). The CDR3 totals 16 residues. Germline V lookup: CDR1 SGHRS, CDR2 YFSETQ. The V gene lost 2 bases and the J gene lost 4 bases, with 18 bases spanning the gap. The CDR3 protein is CASSFAGAPQVTEAFF. CDR3 coding DNA: TGCGCCAGCAGCTTCGCGGGGGCACCCCAGGTCACTGAAGCTTTCTTT. The full variable domain, in which reference TRBV5-1 and TRBJ1-1 provide the parts outside the CDR3, is KAGVTQTPRYLIKTRGQQVTLSCSPISGHRSVSWYQQTPGQGLQFLFEYFSETQRNKGNFPGRFSGRQFSNSRSEMNVSTLELGDSALYLCASSFAGAPQVTEAFFGQGTRLTVV.

The gene calls are TRBV7-9 and TRBJ2-1; 9 bases map to TRBD2. This CDR3 comprises 18 residues. V was clipped by 5 bases and J by 0 bases; unmatched bases: 11. Germline V gene lookup returns CDR1 SEHNR and CDR2 FQNEAQ (reference sequence). The CDR3 reads CASSPRVAGASSYNEQFF. As DNA, the CDR3 is TGTGCCAGCAGCCCCAGAGTAGCGGGGGCTAGCTCCTACAATGAGCAGTTCTTC.

The gene calls are TRBV9 and TRBJ1-6; TRBD1 matches 8 bases. This CDR3 region has 16 residues. CDR1 is SGDLS, CDR2 YYNGEE, per germline. Germline trimming cut 0 bases from V and 9 bases from J; bases unmatched to any gene: 8. CDR3 bases: TGTGCCAGCAGCGTAGCTCCGACAGGGGACAGTTCACCCCTCCACTTT. Protein sequence: CASSVAPTGDSSPLHF.

The gene calls are TRBV10-3 and TRBJ1-1; TRBD1 agrees at 10 bases. The length of the CDR3 is 15 residues. Looked up from germline, CDR1 is ENHRY and CDR2 is SYGVKD. Trimming at V came to 9 bases and at J to 4 bases, leaving 11 bases not matched to a gene. CDR3 nucleotide sequence: TGTGCCATAAGACGGGACAGGGGAGGGGGCACTGAAGCTTTCTTT. Translation gives CAIRRDRGGGTEAFF.

The chain has TRBV12-2 and TRBJ2-2; the table's D call TRBD2 went unverified against the DNA. TRBV12-2 is a recognized pseudogene. This CDR3 spans 20 amino acids. The CDR3 nucleotides read TGTGCAAGTCGCTTATTAATAAGCGGGAGACTCCTCGCGAACACCGGGGAGCTGTTTTTT. This encodes CASRLLISGRLLANTGELFF.

This clone has only one observation. This CDR3 is CASSPGTGLIYGYTF. The CDR3 DNA sequence: TGTGCCAGCAGCCCTGGGACAGGATTAATCTATGGCTACACCTTC. The chain carries TRBV11-2 and TRBJ1-2, with 8 positions matching TRBD1. The CDR3 extends over 15 amino acids. J lost 4 bases, V lost 5 bases, and 9 bases had no gene match. CDR1 and CDR2 from the germline V gene are SGHAT and FQNNGV.

V gene TRBV14 combines with J gene TRBJ2-1, with 7 bases lining up with TRBD1. Germline V gene data show CDR1 as SGHDN and CDR2 as FVKESK. The CDR3 is 17 amino acids. Losses at the gene ends were 1 base for V and 4 bases for J; bases not matched to a gene: 10. The CDR3 DNA reads TGTGCCAGCAGCCAAGCCGGGACAGCTGATACATACAATGAGCAGTTCTTC. Amino acids: CASSQAGTADTYNEQFF.

This CDR3 reads CASSYGTGGNQPQHF. The CDR3 nucleotides are TGTGCCAGCAGCTACGGGACAGGGGGCAATCAGCCCCAGCATTTT. This chain connects TRBV5-8 to TRBJ1-5; 10 bases agree with TRBD1. Germline trimming cut 3 bases from V and 2 bases from J; bases unmatched to any gene: 2. This CDR3 has 15 amino acids. Germline lookup yields CDR1 SGHTS and CDR2 YDEGEE.

J is TRBJ1-1 and V is TRBV28; no definite D call. V lost 4 bases to trimming and J lost 0 bases, with 3 bases between them. This CDR3 has 12 amino acids. From germline, CDR1 is MDHEN and CDR2 SYDVKM. The CDR3 nucleotides are TGTGCCAGCAGTTCGGTGAACACTGAAGCTTTCTTT. Translated: CASSSVNTEAFF.

The V call is TRBV5-1, the J call TRBJ1-1, with D uncertain. V lost 0 bases to trimming and J lost 4 bases, with 13 bases between them. Germline assignment: CDR1 SGHRS and CDR2 YFSETQ. This CDR3 spans 15 amino acids. CDR3 nucleotides: TGCGCCAGCAGCTTGGGCCTCTTTGAGGGCACTGAAGCTTTCTTT. It translates to CASSLGLFEGTEAFF.

The V and J genes are TRBV5-1 and TRBJ2-6; a weak D match, TRBD1 (6 bases). V dropped 3 bases and J dropped 2 bases, with 9 bases sitting between them. Germline lookup yields CDR1 SGHRS and CDR2 YFSETQ. CDR3 length: 15 amino acids. The CDR3 coding sequence is TGCGCCAGCAGCTCAGGGGTTACTGGGGCCAACGTCCTGACTTTC. Amino acids: CASSSGVTGANVLTF.

V is TRBV30 and J is TRBJ2-3; maybe TRBD1 (6 bases). The CDR3 loop spans 17 amino acids. V lost 7 bases, J lost 1 base, and 24 bases lay in between. The germline V gene encodes CDR1 GTSNPN and CDR2 SVGIG (reference sequence). CDR3 nucleotide sequence: TGTGCCTACACCCGAGGGACACAGGACTGGGGCACAGATACGCAGTATTTT. This gives the protein CAYTRGTQDWGTDTQYF. Supplemented by reference TRBV30 and TRBJ2-3, the full variable domain reads SQTIHQWPATLVQPVGSPLSLECTVEGTSNPNLYWYRQAAGRGLQLLFYSVGIGQISSEVPQNLSASRPQDRQFILSSKKLLLSDSGFYLCAYTRGTQDWGTDTQYFGPGTRLTVL.

This clone has only one observation. The chain employs TRBV28 and TRBJ1-1; perhaps TRBD1 as D (5 bases). The CDR3 is 15 amino acids. V dropped 3 bases and J dropped 4 bases, with 15 bases sitting between them. From germline, CDR1 is MDHEN and CDR2 SYDVKM. DNA of the CDR3: TGTGCCAGCAGTTTCGCCAGGATGGGACTCACTGAAGCTTTCTTT. Residues: CASSFARMGLTEAFF.

The CDR3 region is CASSLAVGGQETQYF. The CDR3 coding sequence is TGTGCCAGCAGCTTGGCCGTAGGGGGCCAGGAGACCCAGTACTTC. This rearrangement joins TRBV5-4 to TRBJ2-5; TRBD1 matches at 7 bases. V was clipped by 0 bases and J by 5 bases; unmatched bases: 7. Germline V gives CDR1 SGHNT, CDR2 YYREEE (reference sequence). The CDR3 spans 15 residues.

DNA for the CDR3: TGTGCCACCAGCAGAGGGACTAGCGGGGTTGAGACCCAGTACTTC. As protein: CATSRGTSGVETQYF. The chain has TRBV15 and TRBJ2-5; TRBD2 matches 12 bases. The V gene's germline CDR1 is LNHNV and CDR2 YYDKDF (reference sequence). The CDR3 has 15 amino acids. The ends lost 1 base at V and 5 bases at J; junction bases unmatched: 2.

J is TRBJ2-1 and V is TRBV3-1 (or the pseudogene TRBV3-2); the D is unclear. Trimming took 4 bases from V and 9 from J, leaving 7 bases between them. Germline values: CDR1 LGHDT, CDR2 YNNKEL (reference sequence). This CDR3 is 11 amino acids long. CDR3: CASSLATEQFF. In DNA, the CDR3 is TGTGCCAGCAGCCTGGCAACTGAGCAGTTCTTC.

The chain has TRBV28 and TRBJ1-1, with TRBD1 as a possible D gene (5 bases). The germline V gene encodes CDR1 MDHEN and CDR2 SYDVKM. This CDR3 has 14 amino acids. With 6 bases removed from V and 4 bases from J, the gap between germline ends came to 15 bases. The CDR3 sequence: CASRPQGTVTEAFF. As DNA, the CDR3 is TGTGCCAGCAGGCCCCAGGGTACGGTCACTGAAGCTTTCTTT.

This clone was counted a single time. V usage is TRBV4-1 and J usage is TRBJ2-6; a possible D gene is TRBD1 (5 bases). Trimming took 2 bases from V and 2 from J, leaving 7 bases between them. Germline CDR1 reads MGHRA; CDR2 reads YSYEKL. This CDR3 spans 15 amino acids. CDR3 loop: CASSQPGTGANVLTF. The CDR3 DNA follows: TGCGCCAGCAGCCAACCAGGGACTGGGGCCAACGTCCTGACTTTC.

The genes are TRBV29-1 and TRBJ2-7, with 12 bases lining up with TRBD1. V lost 7 bases, J lost 6 bases, and 10 bases stayed unmatched. The germline V gene has CDR1 SQVTM and CDR2 ANQGSEA. This CDR3 is 14 amino acids long. CDR3 protein: CSATAGTGGSEQYF. CDR3 bases: TGCAGCGCTACGGCAGGGACAGGGGGCTCCGAGCAGTACTTC.

The rearrangement uses TRBV6-5 and TRBJ1-6; 7 bases line up with TRBD1. V gave up 10 bases and J gave up 7 bases; unmatched junction bases: 7. The CDR3 is 13 residues long. Germline V gene data show CDR1 as MNHEY and CDR2 as SVGAGI. Here the CDR3 reads CATGDSWNSPLHF. As DNA, the CDR3 is TGTGCCACCGGGGACAGCTGGAATTCACCCCTCCACTTT.

The chain links TRBV19 to TRBJ1-1; tentatively, D is TRBD1 (6 bases). The CDR3 is 14 residues long. The V and J ends lost 5 bases and 1 base respectively, with 11 bases between them. Germline lookup yields CDR1 LNHDA and CDR2 SQIVND (reference sequence). CDR3 DNA sequence: TGTGCCAGTAGTGTTCAGGGGAAGAACACTGAAGCTTTCTTT. Translated: CASSVQGKNTEAFF.

Only one count was recorded for this clone. The chain couples TRBV2 to TRBJ2-3; D not certain. The germline V and J ends were trimmed by 3 bases and 0 bases, with 10 bases remaining between them. This CDR3 has 15 amino acids. The germline gives CDR1 SNHLY, CDR2 FYNNEI. The CDR3 DNA reads TGTGCCAGCAGTGAGGGCCTTAGTAGCACAGATACGCAGTATTTT. Residues: CASSEGLSSTDTQYF.

The chain is built from TRBV5-1 and TRBJ1-6, with D perhaps TRBD1 (6 bases). The CDR3 has 16 amino acids. Trimming cost V 6 bases and J 6 bases, with 19 bases left between them. Germline values: CDR1 SGHRS, CDR2 YFSETQ. Written as DNA, the CDR3 is TGCGCCAGCACTGGGGCCTCTGGACAGTCTAATTCACCCCTCCACTTT. Encoded protein: CASTGASGQSNSPLHF.

The chain employs TRBV9 and TRBJ2-3, with TRBD1 matching 7 bases. The trim removed 4 bases at V and 3 bases at J, leaving 5 bases unmatched. Germline V gene data show CDR1 as SGDLS and CDR2 as YYNGEE. This CDR3 region has 14 residues. The CDR3 coding sequence is TGTGCCAGCAGCCCCCGACAGGGTACAGATACGCAGTATTTT. Amino acids: CASSPRQGTDTQYF.

The chain employs TRBV2 and TRBJ1-5; possible D gene TRBD1, 5 bases. Trimming left V 2 bases short and J 2 bases short, with 13 bases between. CDR3 length: 16 residues. CDR1 is SNHLY and CDR2 is FYNNEI in the germline V gene. The CDR3 bases are TGTGCCAGCAGTGAATTTAGGGGTCGGGGCAATCAGCCCCAGCATTTT. Translation: CASSEFRGRGNQPQHF.

This clone was found once. CDR3 sequence: CASSDTNYGYTF. In DNA form, the CDR3 reads TGCGCCAGCAGCGACACCAACTATGGCTACACCTTC. This chain joins TRBV5-1 and TRBJ1-2; D unclear. This CDR3 spans 12 amino acids. From germline, CDR1 is SGHRS and CDR2 YFSETQ. V was clipped by 4 bases and J by 2 bases, with 6 bases between them.